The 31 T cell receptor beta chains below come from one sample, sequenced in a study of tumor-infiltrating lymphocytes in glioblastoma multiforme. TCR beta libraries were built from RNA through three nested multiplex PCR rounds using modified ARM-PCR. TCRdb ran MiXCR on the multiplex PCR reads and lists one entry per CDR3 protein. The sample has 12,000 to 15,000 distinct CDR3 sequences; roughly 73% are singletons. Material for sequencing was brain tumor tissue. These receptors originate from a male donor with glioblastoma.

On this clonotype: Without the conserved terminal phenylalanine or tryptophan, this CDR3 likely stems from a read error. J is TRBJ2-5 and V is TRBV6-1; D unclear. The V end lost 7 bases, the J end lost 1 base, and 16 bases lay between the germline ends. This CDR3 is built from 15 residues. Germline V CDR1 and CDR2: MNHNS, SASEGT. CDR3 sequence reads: CASNALRASQETQYL. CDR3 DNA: TGTGCCAGCAATGCCCTAAGGGCGAGCCAAGAGACCCAGTACCTT.

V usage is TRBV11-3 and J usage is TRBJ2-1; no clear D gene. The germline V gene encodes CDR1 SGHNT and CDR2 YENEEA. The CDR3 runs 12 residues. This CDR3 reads CNSSSVPDEQFF. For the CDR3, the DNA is TGTAACAGCAGCTCAGTTCCCGATGAGCAGTTCTTC.

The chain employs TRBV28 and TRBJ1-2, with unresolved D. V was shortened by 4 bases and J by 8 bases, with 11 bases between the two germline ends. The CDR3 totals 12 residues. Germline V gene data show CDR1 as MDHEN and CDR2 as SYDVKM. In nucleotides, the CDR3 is TGTGCCAGCAGTTCTCTAGGGCGAGGCTACACCTTC. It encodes CASSSLGRGYTF.

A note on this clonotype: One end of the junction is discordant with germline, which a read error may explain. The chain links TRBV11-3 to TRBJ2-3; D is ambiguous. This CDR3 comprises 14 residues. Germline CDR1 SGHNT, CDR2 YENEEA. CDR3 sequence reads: CVSSFESHTDTQYF. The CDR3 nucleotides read TGTGTCAGCAGCTTTGAGAGTCACACGGATACTCAGTATTTT. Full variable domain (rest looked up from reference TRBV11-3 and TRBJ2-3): EAGVVQSPRYKIIEKKQPVAFWCNPISGHNTLYWYLQNLGQGPELLIRYENEEAVDDSQLPKDRFSAERLKGVDSTLKIQPAELGDSAVYLCVSSFESHTDTQYFGPGTRLTVL.

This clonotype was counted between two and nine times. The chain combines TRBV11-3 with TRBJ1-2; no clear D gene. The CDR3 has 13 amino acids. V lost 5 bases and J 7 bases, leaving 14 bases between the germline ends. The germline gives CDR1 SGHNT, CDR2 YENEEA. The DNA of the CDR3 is TGTGCCAGCAGCCCCGGGGATGTCGGTGGCTACACCTTC. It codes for CASSPGDVGGYTF.

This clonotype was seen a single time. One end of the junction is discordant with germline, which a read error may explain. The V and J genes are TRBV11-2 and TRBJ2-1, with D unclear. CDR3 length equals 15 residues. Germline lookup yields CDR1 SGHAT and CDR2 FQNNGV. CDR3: CARSSSQFSYNEQFF. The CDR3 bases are TGTGCCAGAAGCTCCTCCCAGTTCTCCTACAATGAGCAGTTCTTC.

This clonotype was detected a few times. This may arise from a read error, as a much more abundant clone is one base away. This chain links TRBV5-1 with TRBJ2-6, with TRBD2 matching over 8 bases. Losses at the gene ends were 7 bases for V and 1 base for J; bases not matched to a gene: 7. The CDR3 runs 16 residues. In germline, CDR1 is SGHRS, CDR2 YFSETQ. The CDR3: CASPQREFSGANVLTF. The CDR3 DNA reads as TGCGCCAGCCCGCAGCGGGAGTTTTCTGGGGCCAACGTCCTGACTTTC.

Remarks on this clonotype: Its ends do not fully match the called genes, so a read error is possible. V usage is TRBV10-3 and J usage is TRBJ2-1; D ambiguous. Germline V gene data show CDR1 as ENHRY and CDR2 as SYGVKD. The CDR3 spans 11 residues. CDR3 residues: CSISDGDEQFF. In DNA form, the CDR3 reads TGCTCCATCAGTGATGGCGATGAGCAGTTCTTC.

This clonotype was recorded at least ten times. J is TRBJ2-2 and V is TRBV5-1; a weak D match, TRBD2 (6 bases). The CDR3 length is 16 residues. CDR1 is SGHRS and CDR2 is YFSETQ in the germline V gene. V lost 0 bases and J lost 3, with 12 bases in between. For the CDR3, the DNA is TGCGCCAGCAGCTTGGGAGGCGGGAAGTACACCGGGGAGCTGTTTTTT. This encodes CASSLGGGKYTGELFF.

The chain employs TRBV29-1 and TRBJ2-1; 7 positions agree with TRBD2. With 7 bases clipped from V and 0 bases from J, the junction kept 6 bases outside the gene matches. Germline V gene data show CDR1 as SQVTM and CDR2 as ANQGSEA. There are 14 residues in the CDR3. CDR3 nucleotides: TGCAGCGCGGATCTAGCGGACTCCTACAATGAGCAGTTCTTC. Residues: CSADLADSYNEQFF.

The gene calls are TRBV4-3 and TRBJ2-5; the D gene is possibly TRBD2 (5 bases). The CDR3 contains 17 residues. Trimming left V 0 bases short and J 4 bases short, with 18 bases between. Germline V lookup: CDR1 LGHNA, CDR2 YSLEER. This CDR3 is CASSQEGPAAGVETQYF. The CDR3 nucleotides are TGCGCCAGCAGCCAAGAAGGTCCAGCGGCAGGCGTAGAGACCCAGTACTTC.

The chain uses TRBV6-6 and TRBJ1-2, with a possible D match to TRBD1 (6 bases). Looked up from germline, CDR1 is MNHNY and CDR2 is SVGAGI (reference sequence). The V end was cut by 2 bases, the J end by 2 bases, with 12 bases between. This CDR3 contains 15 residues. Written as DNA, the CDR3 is TGTGCCAGCAGTTACGAGGGGGAGGAGAACTATGGCTACACCTTC. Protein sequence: CASSYEGEENYGYTF.

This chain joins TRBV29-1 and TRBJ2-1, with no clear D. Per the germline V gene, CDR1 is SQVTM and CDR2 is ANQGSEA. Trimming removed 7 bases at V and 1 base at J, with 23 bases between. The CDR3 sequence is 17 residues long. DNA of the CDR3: TGCAGCGCCCACCTCCCGGCCTCAGACTGGTCCTACAATGAGCAGTTCTTC. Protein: CSAHLPASDWSYNEQFF.

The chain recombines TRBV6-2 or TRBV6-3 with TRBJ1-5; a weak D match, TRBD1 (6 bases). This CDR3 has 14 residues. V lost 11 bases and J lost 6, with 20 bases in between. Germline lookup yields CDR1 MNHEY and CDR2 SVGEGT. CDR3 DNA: TGTGCCGTACGGGAAGGGGGGTCGAGTCAGCCCCAGCATTTT. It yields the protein CAVREGGSSQPQHF.

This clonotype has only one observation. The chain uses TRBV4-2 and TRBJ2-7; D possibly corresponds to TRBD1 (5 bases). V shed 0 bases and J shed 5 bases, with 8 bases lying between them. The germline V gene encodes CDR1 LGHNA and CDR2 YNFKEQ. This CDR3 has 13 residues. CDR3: CASSQDRVNEQYF. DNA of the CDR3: TGTGCCAGCAGCCAAGACAGGGTGAACGAGCAGTACTTC.

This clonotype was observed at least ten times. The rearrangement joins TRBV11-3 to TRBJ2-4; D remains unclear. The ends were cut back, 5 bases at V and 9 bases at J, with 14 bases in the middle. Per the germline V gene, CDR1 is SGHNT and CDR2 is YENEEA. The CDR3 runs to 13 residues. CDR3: CASSPLKAGIQYF. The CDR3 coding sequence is TGTGCCAGCAGCCCCCTCAAGGCCGGCATTCAGTACTTC.

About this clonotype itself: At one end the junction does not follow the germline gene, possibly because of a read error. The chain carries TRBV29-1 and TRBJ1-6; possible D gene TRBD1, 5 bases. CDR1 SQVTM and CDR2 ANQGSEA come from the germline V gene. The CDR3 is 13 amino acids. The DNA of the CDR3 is TGCAGCGTTGCCAGTGACAGCGAATCACCGCTCCACTTT. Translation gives CSVASDSESPLHF.

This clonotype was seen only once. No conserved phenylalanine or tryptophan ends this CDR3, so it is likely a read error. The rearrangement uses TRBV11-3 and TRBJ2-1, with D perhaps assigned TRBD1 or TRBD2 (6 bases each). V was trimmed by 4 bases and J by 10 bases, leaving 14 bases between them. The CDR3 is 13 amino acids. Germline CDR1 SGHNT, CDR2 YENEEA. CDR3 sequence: CASSSRGECEQFL. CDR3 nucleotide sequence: TGTGCCAGCAGCTCGAGGGGGGAGTGCGAGCAGTTCCTC.

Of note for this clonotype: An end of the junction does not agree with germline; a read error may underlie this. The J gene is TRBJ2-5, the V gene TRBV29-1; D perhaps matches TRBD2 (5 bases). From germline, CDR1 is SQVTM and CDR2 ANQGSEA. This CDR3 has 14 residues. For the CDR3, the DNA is TGCTGCGTTCGAGGGAAGGAGTCGATAGAGACCCAGTACTTC. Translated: CCVRGKESIETQYF.

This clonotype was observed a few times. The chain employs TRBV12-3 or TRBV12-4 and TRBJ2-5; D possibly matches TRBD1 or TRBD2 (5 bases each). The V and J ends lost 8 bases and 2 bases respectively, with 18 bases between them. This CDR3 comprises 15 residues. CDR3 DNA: TGTGCCAGCGGTTACTACGGGACCGTTCAAGAGACCCAGTACTTC. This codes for CASGYYGTVQETQYF.

The CDR3: CSAIGLAGGLYEQYF. The CDR3 DNA sequence: TGCAGTGCTATAGGTCTAGCGGGAGGGTTGTATGAGCAGTACTTC. The rearrangement links TRBV20-1 to TRBJ2-7, with 12 positions matching TRBD2. The germline CDR1 and CDR2 sequences are DFQATT and SNEGSKA (reference sequence). CDR3 length equals 15 residues. J lost 7 bases, V lost 4 bases, and 11 bases had no gene match.

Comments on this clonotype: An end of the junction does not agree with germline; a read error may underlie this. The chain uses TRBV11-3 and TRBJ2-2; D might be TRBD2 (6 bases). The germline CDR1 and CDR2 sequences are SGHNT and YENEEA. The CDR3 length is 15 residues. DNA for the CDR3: TGTGCCAGCAGCTTAGTACGGGAGAGTACCGGGGAGCTATTCTTT. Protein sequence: CASSLVRESTGELFF.

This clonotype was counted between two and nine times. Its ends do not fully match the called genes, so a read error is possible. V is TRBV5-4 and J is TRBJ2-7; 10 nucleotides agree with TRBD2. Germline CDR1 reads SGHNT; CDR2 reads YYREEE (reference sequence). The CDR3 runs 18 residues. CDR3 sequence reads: CASSLPWTSGSYWGEQYF. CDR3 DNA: TGTGCCAGCAGCTTACCCTGGACTAGCGGATCCTATTGGGGGGAGCAATACTTC.

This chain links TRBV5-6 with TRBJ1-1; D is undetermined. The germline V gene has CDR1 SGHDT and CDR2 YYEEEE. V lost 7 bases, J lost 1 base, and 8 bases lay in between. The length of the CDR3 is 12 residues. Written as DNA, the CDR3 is TGTGCCAGCTGCCTATCGAACACTGAAGCTTTCTTT. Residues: CASCLSNTEAFF.

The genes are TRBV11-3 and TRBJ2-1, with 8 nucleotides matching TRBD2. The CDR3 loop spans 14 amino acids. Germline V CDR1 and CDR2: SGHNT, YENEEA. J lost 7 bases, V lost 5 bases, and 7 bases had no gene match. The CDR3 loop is CASSQGLVLNEQFF. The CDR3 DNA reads TGTGCCAGCAGCCAGGGACTAGTGCTAAATGAGCAGTTCTTC.

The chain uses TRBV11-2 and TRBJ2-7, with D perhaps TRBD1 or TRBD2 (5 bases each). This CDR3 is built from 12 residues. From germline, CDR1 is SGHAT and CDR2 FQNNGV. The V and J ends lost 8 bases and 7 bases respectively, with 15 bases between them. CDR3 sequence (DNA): TGTGCCAGCTCAGGGACCCTCAGAGAGCAGTACTTC. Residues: CASSGTLREQYF.

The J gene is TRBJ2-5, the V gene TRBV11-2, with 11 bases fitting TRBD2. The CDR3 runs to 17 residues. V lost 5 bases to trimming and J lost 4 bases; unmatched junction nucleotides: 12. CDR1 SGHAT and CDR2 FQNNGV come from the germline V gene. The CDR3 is CASSPPGQLAGGETQYF. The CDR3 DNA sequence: TGTGCCAGCAGCCCCCCCGGGCAGCTAGCGGGGGGAGAGACCCAGTACTTC.

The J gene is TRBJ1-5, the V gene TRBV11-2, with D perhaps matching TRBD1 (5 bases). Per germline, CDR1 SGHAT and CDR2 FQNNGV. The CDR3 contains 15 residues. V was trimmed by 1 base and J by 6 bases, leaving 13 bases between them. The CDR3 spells CASSLVSGAIQPQHF. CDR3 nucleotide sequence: TGTGCCAGCAGCTTAGTTTCTGGGGCGATTCAGCCCCAGCATTTT.

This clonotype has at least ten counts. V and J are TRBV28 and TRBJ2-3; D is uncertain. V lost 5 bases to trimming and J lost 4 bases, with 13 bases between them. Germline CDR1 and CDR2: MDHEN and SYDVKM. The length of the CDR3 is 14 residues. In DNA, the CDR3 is TGTGCCAGCAGTCCCTCGTCCTGGGCAGATACGCAGTATTTT. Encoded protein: CASSPSSWADTQYF.

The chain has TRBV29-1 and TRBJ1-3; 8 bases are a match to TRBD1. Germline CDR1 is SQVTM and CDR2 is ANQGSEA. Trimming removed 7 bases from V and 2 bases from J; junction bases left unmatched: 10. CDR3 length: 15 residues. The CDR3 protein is CSARTGRYAGNTIYF. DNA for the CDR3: TGCAGCGCTAGGACAGGGCGGTACGCTGGAAACACCATATATTTT.

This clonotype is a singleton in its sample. DNA of the CDR3: TGTGCCAGCAGTTACTCGGGACATGAAAAACTGTTTTTT. It is translated as CASSYSGHEKLFF. This sequence joins TRBV6-6 and TRBJ1-4, with D possibly matching TRBD1 (5 bases). There are 13 residues in the CDR3. Germline values: CDR1 MNHNY, CDR2 SVGAGI (reference sequence). Trimming removed 0 bases at V and 6 bases at J, with 5 bases between.